This T cell receptor beta chain was identified in a study of T cell repertoires in cytomegalovirus infection. This clonotype has a handful of counts. Via MiXCR, TCRdb re-called the reads, giving one row per CDR3 protein. The profile covers roughly 720,000 distinct CDR3 sequences, with less than 40% appearing a single time and around 3% taken by the ten largest. Germline V gene lookup returns CDR1 MNHEY and CDR2 SVGAGI. The CDR3 loop spans 16 amino acids. V was shortened by 0 bases and J by 0 bases, with 6 bases between the two germline ends. The TCR sequence derives from a human donor in good health (CMV status not recorded). Some clones in this sample may be carry-over from other donors' samples. The sample taken for sequencing was PBMCs. The genes are TRBV6-5 and TRBJ2-6; no clear D. The CDR3 spells CASSYSSNSGANVLTF. The CDR3, as DNA: TGTGCCAGCAGTTACTCATCTAACTCTGGGGCCAACGTCCTGACTTTC.